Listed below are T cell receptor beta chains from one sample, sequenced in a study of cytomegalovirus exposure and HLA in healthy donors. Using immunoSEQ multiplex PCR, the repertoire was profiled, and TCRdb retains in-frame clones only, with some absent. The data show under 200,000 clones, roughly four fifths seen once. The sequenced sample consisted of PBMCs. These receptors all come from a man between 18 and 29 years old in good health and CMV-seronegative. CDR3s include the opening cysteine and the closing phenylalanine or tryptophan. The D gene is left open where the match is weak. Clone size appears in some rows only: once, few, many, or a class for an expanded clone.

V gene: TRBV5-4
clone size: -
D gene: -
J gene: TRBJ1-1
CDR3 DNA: TGTGCCAGCAGCTTGGAAGCCGGAGGCACTGAAGCTTTCTTT
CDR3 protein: CASSLEAGGTEAFF

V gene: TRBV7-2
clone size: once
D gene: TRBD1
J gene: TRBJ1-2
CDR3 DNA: TGTGCCAGCAAGCTTGGGACAGACGGGGGCTATGGCTACACCTTC
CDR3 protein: CASKLGTDGGYGYTF

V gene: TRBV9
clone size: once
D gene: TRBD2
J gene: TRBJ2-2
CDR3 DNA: TGTGCCAGCGGGGGGGGGATCGGGGGCACCGGGGAGCTGTTTTTT
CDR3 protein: CASGGGIGGTGELFF

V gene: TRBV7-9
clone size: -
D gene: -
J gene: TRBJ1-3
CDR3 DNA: TGTGCCAGCAGCTTAATTGGGGAGGGCTCTGGAAACACCATATATTTT
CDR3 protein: CASSLIGEGSGNTIYF

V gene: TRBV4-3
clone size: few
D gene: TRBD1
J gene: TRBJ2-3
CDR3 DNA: TGCGCCAGCAGCCCCCAGACCGGGACAGGTACGCAGTATTTT
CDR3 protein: CASSPQTGTGTQYF

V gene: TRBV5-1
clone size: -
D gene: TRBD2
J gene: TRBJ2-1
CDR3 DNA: TGCGCCAGCACAGCGGGAGCTCGCGATGAGCAGTTCTTC
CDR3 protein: CASTAGARDEQFF

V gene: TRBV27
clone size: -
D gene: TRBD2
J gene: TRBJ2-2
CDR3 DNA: TGTGCCAGCAGTCTCCTCCTAGCGGGAGGGCCCGGGGAGCTGTTTTTT
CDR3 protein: CASSLLLAGGPGELFF

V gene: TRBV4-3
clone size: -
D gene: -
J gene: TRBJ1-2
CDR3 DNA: TGCGCCAGCAGCCAAGGGGCCTATGGCTACACCTTC
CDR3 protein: CASSQGAYGYTF

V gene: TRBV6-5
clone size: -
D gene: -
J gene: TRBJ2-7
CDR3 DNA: TGTGCCAGCAGTTATCCCCAGGGCCCCTACGAGCAGTACTTC
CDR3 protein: CASSYPQGPYEQYF

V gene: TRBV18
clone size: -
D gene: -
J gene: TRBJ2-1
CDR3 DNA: TGTGCCAGCTCACCAAGGGGTGGGGAAGGGAATGAGCAGTTCTTC
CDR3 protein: CASSPRGGEGNEQFF

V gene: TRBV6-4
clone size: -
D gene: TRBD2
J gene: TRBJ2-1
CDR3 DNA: TGTGCCAGCAGCCCCGTAGGGCGGGAGTATTCCTACAATGAGCAGTTCTTC
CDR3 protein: CASSPVGREYSYNEQFF

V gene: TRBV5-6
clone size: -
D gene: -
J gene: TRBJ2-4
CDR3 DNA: TGTGCCAGCAGCTTGGGGACAGATTTCTTTCTAGCCAAAAACATTCAGTACTTC
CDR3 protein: CASSLGTDFFLAKNIQYF

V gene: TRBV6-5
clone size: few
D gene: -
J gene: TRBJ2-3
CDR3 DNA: TGTGCCAGCAGTTTGAGTGACTCCACAGATACGCAGTATTTT
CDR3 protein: CASSLSDSTDTQYF

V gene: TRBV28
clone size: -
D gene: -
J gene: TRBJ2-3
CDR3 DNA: TGTGCCAGCAGTTTAGCGGGGAGACATACGCAGTATTTT
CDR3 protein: CASSLAGRHTQYF

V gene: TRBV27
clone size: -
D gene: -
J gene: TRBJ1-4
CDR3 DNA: TGTGCCAGCAGTTTCGTAGCAACTAATGAAAAACTGTTTTTT
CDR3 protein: CASSFVATNEKLFF